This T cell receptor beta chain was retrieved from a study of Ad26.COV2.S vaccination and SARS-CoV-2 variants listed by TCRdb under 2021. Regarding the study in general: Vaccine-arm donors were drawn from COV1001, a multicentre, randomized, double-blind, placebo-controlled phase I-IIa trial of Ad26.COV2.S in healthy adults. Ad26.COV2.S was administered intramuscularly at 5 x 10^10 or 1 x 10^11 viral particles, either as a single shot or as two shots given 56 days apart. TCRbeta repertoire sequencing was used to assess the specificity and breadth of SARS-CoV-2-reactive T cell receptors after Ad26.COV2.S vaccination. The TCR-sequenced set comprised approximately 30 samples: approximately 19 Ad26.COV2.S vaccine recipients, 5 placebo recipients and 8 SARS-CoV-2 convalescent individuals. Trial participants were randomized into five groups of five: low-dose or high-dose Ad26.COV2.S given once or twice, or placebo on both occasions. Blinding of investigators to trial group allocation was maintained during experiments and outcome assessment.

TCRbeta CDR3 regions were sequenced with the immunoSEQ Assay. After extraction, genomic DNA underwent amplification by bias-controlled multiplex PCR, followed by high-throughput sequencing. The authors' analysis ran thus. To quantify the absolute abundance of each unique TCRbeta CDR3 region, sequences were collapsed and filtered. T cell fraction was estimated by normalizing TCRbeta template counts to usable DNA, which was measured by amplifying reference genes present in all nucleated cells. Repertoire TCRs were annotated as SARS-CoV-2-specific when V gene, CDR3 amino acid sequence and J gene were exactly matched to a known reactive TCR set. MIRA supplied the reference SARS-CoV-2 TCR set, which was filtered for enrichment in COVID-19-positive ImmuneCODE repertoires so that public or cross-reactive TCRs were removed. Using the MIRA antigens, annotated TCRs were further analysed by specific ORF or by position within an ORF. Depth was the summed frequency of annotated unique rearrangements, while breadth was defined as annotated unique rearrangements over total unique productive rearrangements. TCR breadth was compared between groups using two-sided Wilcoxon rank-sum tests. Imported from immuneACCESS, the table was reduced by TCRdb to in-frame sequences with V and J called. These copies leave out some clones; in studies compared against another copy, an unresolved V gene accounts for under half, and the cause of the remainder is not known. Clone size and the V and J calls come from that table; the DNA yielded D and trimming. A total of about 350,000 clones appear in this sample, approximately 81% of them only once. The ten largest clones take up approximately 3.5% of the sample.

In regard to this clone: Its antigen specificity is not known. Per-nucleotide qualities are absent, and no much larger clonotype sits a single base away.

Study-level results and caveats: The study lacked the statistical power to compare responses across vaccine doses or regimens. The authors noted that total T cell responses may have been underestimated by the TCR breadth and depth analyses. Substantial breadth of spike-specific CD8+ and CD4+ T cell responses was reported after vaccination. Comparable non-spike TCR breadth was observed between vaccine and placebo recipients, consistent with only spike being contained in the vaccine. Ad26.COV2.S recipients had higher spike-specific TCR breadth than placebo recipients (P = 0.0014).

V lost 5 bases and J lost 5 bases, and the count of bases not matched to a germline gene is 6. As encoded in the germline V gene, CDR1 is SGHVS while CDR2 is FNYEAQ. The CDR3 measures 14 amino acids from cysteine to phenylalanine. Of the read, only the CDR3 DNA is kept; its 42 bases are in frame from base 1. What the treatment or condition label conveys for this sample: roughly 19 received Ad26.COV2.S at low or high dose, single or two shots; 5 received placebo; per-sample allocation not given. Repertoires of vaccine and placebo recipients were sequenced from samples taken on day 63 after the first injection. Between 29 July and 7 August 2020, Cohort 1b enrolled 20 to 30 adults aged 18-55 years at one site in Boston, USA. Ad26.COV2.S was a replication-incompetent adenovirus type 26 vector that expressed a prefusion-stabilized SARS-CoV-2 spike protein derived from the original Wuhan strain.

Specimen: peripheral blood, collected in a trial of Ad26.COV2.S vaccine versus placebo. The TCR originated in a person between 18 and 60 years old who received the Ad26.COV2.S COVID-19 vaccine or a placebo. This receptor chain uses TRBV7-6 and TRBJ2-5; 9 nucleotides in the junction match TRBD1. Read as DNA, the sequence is TGTGCCAGCAGCCTACAGGGGGCGATGGAGACCCAGTACTTC. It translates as CASSLQGAMETQYF.